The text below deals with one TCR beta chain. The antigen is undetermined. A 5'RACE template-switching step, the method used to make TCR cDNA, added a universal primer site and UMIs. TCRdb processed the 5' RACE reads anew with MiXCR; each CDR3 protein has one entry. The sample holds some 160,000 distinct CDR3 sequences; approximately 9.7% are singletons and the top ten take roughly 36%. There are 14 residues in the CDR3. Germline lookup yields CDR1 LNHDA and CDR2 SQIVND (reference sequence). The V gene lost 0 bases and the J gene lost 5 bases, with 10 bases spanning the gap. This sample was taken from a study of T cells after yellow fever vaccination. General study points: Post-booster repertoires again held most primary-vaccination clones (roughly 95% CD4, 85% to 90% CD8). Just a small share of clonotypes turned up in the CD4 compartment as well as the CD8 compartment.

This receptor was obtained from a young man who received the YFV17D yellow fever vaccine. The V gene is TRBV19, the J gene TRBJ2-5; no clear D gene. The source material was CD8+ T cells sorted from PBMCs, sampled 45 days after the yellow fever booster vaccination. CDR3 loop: CASSIDYLWETQYF. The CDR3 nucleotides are TGTGCCAGTAGTATAGACTACCTCTGGGAGACCCAGTACTTC.